This T cell receptor (beta chain) was retrieved from a study of post-analysis software for immune sequencing data. Study at large: Patients with relapsing-remitting, secondary progressive and progressive-relapsing multiple sclerosis courses were all represented.

The CDR3 runs 15 residues. Germline V gives CDR1 MNHEY, CDR2 SVGAGI. V shed 4 bases and J shed 4 bases, with 16 bases lying between them. Built from TCR beta cDNA, the libraries had unique molecular identifiers in them. Starting from approximately 1 to 10 million T cells, the study yielded a few hundred thousand cDNA molecules. TCRdb fed the PCR reads into MiXCR, producing one record per CDR3 protein. The sample contains 350,000 to 450,000 distinct CDR3 sequences, over 30% of which appear only once. This clonotype has just a few counts. The antigen is unknown. Study outcomes and limitations: F-measure co-clustering was strong for batch-matched samples. There were five TRBV segments more frequent in patients than controls, and TRBV5-6, TRBV5-1 and TRBV20-1 were among them.

Sample: blood. This sequence originates from a girl between 2 and 10 years old with multiple sclerosis. The chain is built from TRBV6-5 and TRBJ1-2; D is undetermined. The chain's CDR3 is CASSFGKGFRYGYTF. CDR3 sequence (DNA): TGTGCCAGCAGTTTCGGCAAGGGTTTTCGCTATGGCTACACCTTC.